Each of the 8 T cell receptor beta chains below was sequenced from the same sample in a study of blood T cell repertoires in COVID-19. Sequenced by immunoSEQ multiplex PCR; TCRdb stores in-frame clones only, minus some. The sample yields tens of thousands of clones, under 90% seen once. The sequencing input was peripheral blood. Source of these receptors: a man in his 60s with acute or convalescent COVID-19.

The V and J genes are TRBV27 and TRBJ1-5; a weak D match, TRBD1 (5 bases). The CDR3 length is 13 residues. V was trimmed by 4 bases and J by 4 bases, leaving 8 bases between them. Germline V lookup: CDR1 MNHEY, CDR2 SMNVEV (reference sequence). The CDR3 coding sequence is TGTGCCAGCAGTTGGGGACTGAATCAGCCCCAGCATTTT. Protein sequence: CASSWGLNQPQHF.

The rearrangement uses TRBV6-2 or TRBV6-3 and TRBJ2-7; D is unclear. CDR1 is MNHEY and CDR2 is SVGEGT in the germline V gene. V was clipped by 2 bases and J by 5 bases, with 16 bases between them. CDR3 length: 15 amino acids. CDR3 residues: CASSYDWLVGDEQYF. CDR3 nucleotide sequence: TGTGCCAGCAGTTACGATTGGCTAGTAGGCGACGAGCAGTACTTC.

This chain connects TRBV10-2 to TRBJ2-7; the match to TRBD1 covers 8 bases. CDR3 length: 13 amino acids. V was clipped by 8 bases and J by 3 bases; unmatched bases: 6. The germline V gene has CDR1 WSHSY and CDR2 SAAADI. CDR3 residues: CASATGAGYEQYF. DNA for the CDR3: TGCGCCAGCGCGACAGGGGCAGGCTACGAGCAGTACTTC.

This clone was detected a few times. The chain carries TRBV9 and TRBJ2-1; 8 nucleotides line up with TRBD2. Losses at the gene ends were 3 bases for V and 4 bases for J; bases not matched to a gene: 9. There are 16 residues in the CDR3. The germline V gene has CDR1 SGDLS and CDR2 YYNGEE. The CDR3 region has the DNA TGTGCCAGCAGCGAGGGACTGGGCGGGGGGTACAATGAGCAGTTCTTC. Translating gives CASSEGLGGGYNEQFF. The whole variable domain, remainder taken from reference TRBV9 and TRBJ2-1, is DSGVTQTPKHLITATGQRVTLRCSPRSGDLSVYWYQQSLDQGLQFLIQYYNGEERAKGNILERFSAQQFPDLHSELNLSSLELGDSALYFCASSEGLGGGYNEQFFGPGTRLTVL.

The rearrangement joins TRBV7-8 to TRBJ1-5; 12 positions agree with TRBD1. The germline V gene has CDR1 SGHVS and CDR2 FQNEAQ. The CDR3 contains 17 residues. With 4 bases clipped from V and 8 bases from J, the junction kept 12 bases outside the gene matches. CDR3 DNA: TGTGCCAGCAGCTCTGGTACCGGGACAGGGGGCCGGGAGCCCCAGCATTTT. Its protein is CASSSGTGTGGREPQHF.

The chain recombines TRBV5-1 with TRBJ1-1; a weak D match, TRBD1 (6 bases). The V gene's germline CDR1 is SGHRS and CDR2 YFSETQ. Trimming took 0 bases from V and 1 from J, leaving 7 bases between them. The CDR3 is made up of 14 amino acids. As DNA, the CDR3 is TGCGCCAGCAGCTTGGGAGGGGGGAACACTGAAGCTTTCTTT. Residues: CASSLGGGNTEAFF. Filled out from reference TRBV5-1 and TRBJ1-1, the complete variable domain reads KAGVTQTPRYLIKTRGQQVTLSCSPISGHRSVSWYQQTPGQGLQFLFEYFSETQRNKGNFPGRFSGRQFSNSRSEMNVSTLELGDSALYLCASSLGGGNTEAFFGQGTRLTVV.

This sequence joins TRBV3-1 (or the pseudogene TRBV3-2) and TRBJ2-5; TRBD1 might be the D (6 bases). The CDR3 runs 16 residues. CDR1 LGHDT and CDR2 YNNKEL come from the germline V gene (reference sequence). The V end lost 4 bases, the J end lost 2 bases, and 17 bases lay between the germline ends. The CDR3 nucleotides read TGTGCCAGCAGCCCCCTAGACAGGTTCCCACAAGAGACCCAGTACTTC. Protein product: CASSPLDRFPQETQYF.

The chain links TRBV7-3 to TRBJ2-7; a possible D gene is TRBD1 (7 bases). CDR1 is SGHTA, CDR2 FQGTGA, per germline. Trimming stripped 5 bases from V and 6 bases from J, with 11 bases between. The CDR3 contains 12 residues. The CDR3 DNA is TGTGCCAGCAGCCAGGGGGGAGCCGAGCAGTACTTC. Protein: CASSQGGAEQYF.